The 11 T cell receptor beta chains presented below share a single source sample, sequenced in a study of Ad26.COV2.S vaccination and SARS-CoV-2 variants. Measured with immunoSEQ multiplex PCR; TCRdb has only the in-frame clones, and not every one. Of about 350,000 clones in the sample, around 88% were seen once. Treatment described: roughly 19 received Ad26.COV2.S at low or high dose, single or two shots; five or six received placebo; per-sample allocation not given. After the first vaccine or placebo injection, samples were drawn on day 63. The sequencing used peripheral blood, collected in a trial of Ad26.COV2.S vaccine versus placebo. The receptors here all came from a person between 18 and 59 years old who received the Ad26.COV2.S COVID-19 vaccine or a placebo.

This chain uses TRBV9 with TRBJ2-5; D tentatively reads TRBD1 or TRBD2 (5 bases each). The CDR3 sequence is 13 residues long. The germline V gene has CDR1 SGDLS and CDR2 YYNGEE. V lost 5 bases, J lost 5 bases, and 13 bases lay in between. The DNA of the CDR3 is TGTGCCAGCAGTATCGGGGCCCAGGAGACCCAGTACTTC. This codes for CASSIGAQETQYF.

The chain is built from TRBV5-1 and TRBJ2-7; D possibly corresponds to TRBD1 (6 bases). CDR3 length: 15 amino acids. The germline gives CDR1 SGHRS, CDR2 YFSETQ. With 2 bases removed from V and 2 bases from J, the gap between germline ends came to 14 bases. CDR3 amino acids: CASSLQGSIAYEQYF. The CDR3 nucleotides are TGCGCCAGCAGCTTACAGGGAAGTATCGCCTACGAGCAGTACTTC.

The chain links TRBV25-1 to TRBJ2-7; a weak D match, TRBD1 (5 bases). Germline CDR1 reads MGHDK; CDR2 reads SYGVNS. The V end lost 1 base, the J end lost 0 bases, and 13 bases lay between the germline ends. The CDR3 totals 16 residues. CDR3 coding DNA: TGTGCCAGCAGTGAATCGGGCAGACAGAACTCCTACGAGCAGTACTTC. Translated, it gives CASSESGRQNSYEQYF.

The chain is built from TRBV19 and TRBJ2-7, with D possibly matching TRBD2 (7 bases). CDR3 size: 13 residues. V lost 3 bases and J lost 7, with 13 bases in between. Germline V gene lookup returns CDR1 LNHDA and CDR2 SQIVND (reference sequence). The CDR3 loop reads CASSMGGAEEQYF. CDR3 bases: TGTGCCAGTAGTATGGGGGGGGCTGAAGAGCAGTACTTC.

V and J are TRBV6-4 and TRBJ1-5, with D possibly being TRBD1 (5 bases). Trimming removed 9 bases from V and 2 bases from J, with 17 bases in between. The CDR3 is 15 residues long. Germline lookup yields CDR1 MRHNA and CDR2 SNTAGT. The CDR3 is CASYMGEACNQPQHF. The CDR3 DNA reads TGTGCCAGTTACATGGGGGAGGCTTGCAATCAGCCCCAGCATTTT.

The chain links TRBV7-8 to TRBJ1-5; D unresolved. Trimming shortened V by 1 base and J by 0 bases, and 10 bases separated the two germline ends. CDR3 length: 16 amino acids. CDR1 is SGHVS and CDR2 is FQNEAQ in the germline V gene. CDR3 loop: CASSLDGVASNQPQHF. Written as DNA, the CDR3 is TGTGCCAGCAGCTTAGACGGGGTAGCTAGCAATCAGCCCCAGCATTTT.

The V gene is TRBV7-2, the J gene TRBJ2-3; TRBD2 aligns across 14 bases. This CDR3 region has 17 residues. Per germline, CDR1 SGHTA and CDR2 FQGNSA. V dropped 5 bases and J dropped 2; count of bases not matched to a gene: 6. The DNA of the CDR3 is TGTGCCAGCAGCCCTAGGACTAGCGGGGGGCTCACAGATACGCAGTATTTT. Encoded protein: CASSPRTSGGLTDTQYF.

V gene TRBV6-2 or TRBV6-3 combines with J gene TRBJ2-7; D might be TRBD1 (6 bases). The CDR3 spans 16 residues. V gave up 4 bases and J gave up 3 bases, with 19 bases separating them. Germline assignment: CDR1 MNHEY and CDR2 SVGEGT. The CDR3 nucleotides read TGTGCCAGCAGTTCGATCGGGGACAAAAGGTTCTACGAGCAGTACTTC. Amino acids: CASSSIGDKRFYEQYF.

The chain links TRBV19 to TRBJ1-6, with 8 bases aligning to TRBD1. The germline V gene encodes CDR1 LNHDA and CDR2 SQIVND (reference sequence). This CDR3 has 14 residues. Trimming at V came to 7 bases and at J to 7 bases, leaving 6 bases not matched to a gene. CDR3 in amino acids: CASTWGQANSPLHF. In DNA form, the CDR3 reads TGTGCCAGTACGTGGGGACAGGCCAATTCACCCCTCCACTTT.

This clone was detected once. J is TRBJ1-5 and V is TRBV20-1; 7 positions match TRBD1. V was pared by 3 bases and J by 1 base, with 3 bases of the junction left unmatched. CDR1 and CDR2 from the germline V gene are DFQATT and SNEGSKA (reference sequence). This CDR3 is built from 14 residues. The DNA of the CDR3 is TGCAGTGCTAGTAGGGGGCCGAGCAATCAGCCCCAGCATTTT. Its translation: CSASRGPSNQPQHF.

For the CDR3, the DNA is TGTGCCAGCAGCCACCTCTCTAGCGGGGGGGCCCAAGAGACCCAGTACTTC. Translating gives CASSHLSSGGAQETQYF. The chain is built from TRBV7-2 and TRBJ2-5, with TRBD2 matching 12 bases. The CDR3 length is 17 residues. V gave up 5 bases and J gave up 1 base; unmatched junction bases: 8. Looked up from germline, CDR1 is SGHTA and CDR2 is FQGNSA.